This T cell receptor beta chain derives from a study of spatial heterogeneity in lung cancer (dated by TCRdb to between 2017 and 2020). Background for the entire study: More beta-chain than alpha-chain transcripts were consistently detected, likely reflecting higher beta-chain transcript abundance. In the raw uncorrected reads, each unique combination of TCR and UMI appeared on average more than ten times. TCR repertoire features were related to nonsynonymous mutation counts determined by whole-exome sequencing of tumor tissue. Both alpha and beta chains were TCR-sequenced in a few hundred tumor regions, about 64 matched nontumor lung samples and approximately 50 PBMC samples obtained at surgery. In non-small cell lung cancer, the study quantitatively compared TCR alpha and beta repertoires across several tumor regions, matched nontumor lung, and blood.

The CDR3 covers 13 residues, taking in both the cysteine and the phenylalanine. CDR3 DNA only is kept here, 39 bases in frame from base 1. Relative to germline, V is 0 bases shorter and J is 7 bases shorter, with 7 bases between their ends. The germline V gene (reference sequence) yields LGHDT for CDR1 and YNNKEL for CDR2. What the authors observed across the whole study: Additional single-cell paired TCR alpha and beta sequencing was considered necessary to confirm, at a functional level, the hypothesis that regional TCRs recognize regional mutations.

Libraries came from 5' RACE. Sequencing was performed on a NextSeq 500. To allow correction of PCR and sequencing errors, the TCR library protocol tagged every TCR cDNA molecule with a unique molecular identifier. On the study's bioinformatics: Decombinator tools were used for TCR identification, UMI-based error correction and CDR3 extraction. TCRs above a frequency of 2 per 1,000, corresponding to the top 1% of the tumor frequency distribution, were defined as expanded. Rényi diversity was computed with the R vegan package after subsampling each repertoire 100 times to 5,000 TCRs. CDR3 similarity networks were built from amino acid triplet string-kernel similarity, connecting CDR3s with pairwise similarity above 0.82. Starting from the raw public reads, TCRdb applied fastp trimming at Q25, assembled clones with MiXCR and retained in-frame beta chains. Every CDR3 protein is listed once, alongside the most common genes and DNA of its rows. TCRdb, rather than the study authors, made the V and J calls. This sample comprises 10,000 to 15,000 distinct CDR3 sequences, approximately 6.2% of them detected only once. The ten largest clones add up to under 13% of the sample.

The time point label, as the study defines it: sample taken at primary tumor resection. Without any cell sorting, TCR sequencing was performed on whole RNA extracted either from tumor and nontumor lung tissue or from cryopreserved PBMC samples. Donors were 72 patients with early-stage, untreated non-small cell lung cancer from the lung TRACERx cohort. Only patients with enough RNA available from two or more tumor regions were chosen for TCR sequencing. A lung pathologist reviewed the tumor and adjacent nontumor lung specimens before the specimens were selected. The table lists this clonotype with many counts. Its specific antigen is unknown. The record has no base qualities; no much larger clone is one base away.

The sequencing used normal lung tissue next to the tumor, collected at surgery. The receptor was isolated from a male donor with early-stage non-small cell lung cancer. In this chain, TRBV3-1 is recombined with TRBJ2-1; a confident D gene designation cannot be given. The bases are TGTGCCAGCAGCCAAGATCTGAGGAATGAGCAGTTCTTC. Its protein is CASSQDLRNEQFF.